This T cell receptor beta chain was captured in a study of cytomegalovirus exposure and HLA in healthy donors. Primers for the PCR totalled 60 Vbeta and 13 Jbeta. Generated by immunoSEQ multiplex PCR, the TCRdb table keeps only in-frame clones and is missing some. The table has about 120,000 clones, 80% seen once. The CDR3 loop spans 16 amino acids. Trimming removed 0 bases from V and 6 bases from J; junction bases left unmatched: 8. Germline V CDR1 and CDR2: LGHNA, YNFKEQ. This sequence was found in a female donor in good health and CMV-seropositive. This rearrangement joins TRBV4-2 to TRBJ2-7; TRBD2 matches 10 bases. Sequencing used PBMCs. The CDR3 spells CASSQDLSGGRSEQYF. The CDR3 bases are TGTGCCAGCAGCCAAGATCTTAGCGGGGGGCGTAGCGAGCAGTACTTC.